The clone carrying this T cell receptor beta chain has a single count. The data originate from a study of TIL therapy for anti-PD-1-resistant metastatic lung cancer. The wider study: Tumors were harvested before any PD-1/PD-L1 blockade.

This was the immunoSEQ v3 assay. The table came from immunoSEQ multiplex PCR; TCRdb's copy has only in-frame clones and leaves some out. The data show tens of thousands of clones, 80% to 90% seen once. The time point denotes: pre-treatment sample, taken before nivolumab and TIL therapy. This clonotype was sampled from a person aged 30 to 80 with non-small cell lung cancer. The sequenced sample was blood, obtained at baseline.

The CDR3, as DNA: TGTGCCATCAGTGAGATGGGAGGGGCTTTGCCCGGTGGGACTGAAGCTTTCTTT. Translated, it gives CAISEMGGALPGGTEAFF. The V gene is TRBV10-3, the J gene TRBJ1-1; perhaps TRBD1 as D (5 bases). The ends were cut back, 2 bases at V and 5 bases at J, with 24 bases in the middle. CDR1 and CDR2 (germline): ENHRY, SYGVKD. CDR3 length: 18 residues.